Below, 24 T cell receptor beta chains from the same sample are listed, as sequenced in a study of T-cell memory formation after mild COVID-19. MiXCR was run by TCRdb on the 5' RACE reads, yielding one entry per CDR3 protein. The data show 50,000 or so distinct CDR3 sequences, 25% to 35% seen once. Sequenced: PBMCs or a T cell subset sorted from them (not recorded which). The receptors here all came from a man younger than 35 who had mild COVID-19 (a few samples of this study predate the infection). Cell type and time point are not known.

V usage is TRBV12-3 or TRBV12-4 and J usage is TRBJ2-1, with D maybe TRBD2 (5 bases). This CDR3 is built from 14 residues. V shed 8 bases and J shed 6 bases, with 17 bases lying between them. CDR3 amino acids: CASHGEGKRNEQFF. The CDR3 DNA reads as TGTGCCAGCCACGGGGAAGGGAAACGCAATGAGCAGTTCTTC.

This clonotype occurred a few times. This chain connects TRBV7-9 to TRBJ1-1; no clear D. With 7 bases removed from V and 7 bases from J, the gap between germline ends came to 28 bases. The germline V gene has CDR1 SEHNR and CDR2 FQNEAQ (reference sequence). The CDR3 spans 17 residues. The CDR3 DNA sequence: TGTGCCAGCACCCGAATTCCAGCGACCCTTGACGACCTTGAAGCTTTCTTT. Protein: CASTRIPATLDDLEAFF.

This clonotype was detected only a few times. The chain has TRBV10-1 and TRBJ2-7; D remains unclear. The CDR3 runs 13 residues. Deletions cut 4 bases from V and 6 bases from J, with 13 bases between. In germline, CDR1 is WNHNN, CDR2 SYGVQD (reference sequence). In nucleotides, the CDR3 is TGCGCCAGCAGTGCCACCCTTCTCCTCGAGCAGTACTTC. Translating gives CASSATLLLEQYF.

The gene calls are TRBV5-4 and TRBJ2-7; D gene ambiguous. Trimming removed 2 bases at V and 6 bases at J, with 12 bases between. Germline lookup yields CDR1 SGHNT and CDR2 YYREEE (reference sequence). This CDR3 contains 13 residues. The CDR3 loop is CASSFGQTGEQYF. The CDR3 DNA reads TGTGCCAGCAGCTTTGGGCAAACGGGCGAGCAGTACTTC.

This clonotype has more than one count but fewer than ten. The chain employs TRBV7-3 and TRBJ2-5; 10 bases are shared with TRBD2. The germline CDR1 and CDR2 sequences are SGHTA and FQGTGA. J was trimmed by 5 bases and V by 5 bases; bases with no gene match: 8. The CDR3 totals 15 residues. The CDR3 here is CASSLSGGAEETQYF. For the CDR3, the DNA is TGTGCCAGCAGCCTGAGCGGGGGGGCAGAGGAGACCCAGTACTTC. Full variable domain (missing parts from reference TRBV7-3 and TRBJ2-5): GAGVSQTPSNKVTEKGKYVELRCDPISGHTALYWYRQSLGQGPEFLIYFQGTGAADDSGLPNDRFFAVRPEGSVSTLKIQRTERGDSAVYLCASSLSGGAEETQYFGPGTRLLVL.

This clonotype was recorded a few times. This chain links TRBV27 with TRBJ2-3; D perhaps matches TRBD1 (6 bases). Germline V CDR1 and CDR2: MNHEY, SMNVEV (reference sequence). V was pared by 1 base and J by 5 bases, with 13 bases between. The CDR3 spans 15 residues. CDR3 bases: TGTGCCAGCAGTTTATGGCCAGGGGTGGGAGATACGCAGTATTTT. Residues: CASSLWPGVGDTQYF.

The chain is built from TRBV9 and TRBJ2-1; unclear D gene. Trimming cost V 7 bases and J 2 bases, with 7 bases left between them. CDR1 is SGDLS and CDR2 is YYNGEE in the germline V gene. The CDR3 is 12 amino acids. The CDR3 DNA reads as TGTGCCAGCTCGTTTACCTACAATGAGCAGTTCTTC. Translated, it gives CASSFTYNEQFF.

The rearrangement uses TRBV20-1 and TRBJ2-2, with TRBD1 matching 7 bases. The germline CDR1 and CDR2 sequences are DFQATT and SNEGSKA (reference sequence). This CDR3 region has 14 residues. The junction had 3 bases not matched to a gene; V was cut back by 3 bases and J by 2 bases. Here the CDR3 DNA reads TGCAGTGCTAGGAGGGACAGTAACACCGGGGAGCTGTTTTTT. It codes for CSARRDSNTGELFF.

V and J are TRBV20-1 and TRBJ1-5; D is unclear. V dropped 4 bases and J dropped 0 bases, with 4 bases sitting between them. This CDR3 comprises 12 residues. Per the germline V gene, CDR1 is DFQATT and CDR2 is SNEGSKA (reference sequence). CDR3 nucleotide sequence: TGCAGTGCTACCCCTAGCAATCAGCCCCAGCATTTT. It specifies CSATPSNQPQHF.

In its sample, this clonotype was seen many times. The J gene is TRBJ2-7, the V gene TRBV4-2; D unresolved. CDR1 and CDR2 from the germline V gene are LGHNA and YNFKEQ. Between the trimmed V and J ends, which lost 0 bases and 4 bases, there was a span of 13 bases. There are 15 residues in the CDR3. CDR3 DNA: TGTGCCAGCAGCCAAGATGGGAACGGGCCATACGAGCAGTACGTC. It specifies CASSQDGNGPYEQYV.

This chain links TRBV4-1 with TRBJ1-1, with 9 bases matching TRBD1. This CDR3 spans 15 amino acids. Germline V CDR1 and CDR2: MGHRA, YSYEKL. Trimming took 3 bases from V and 3 from J; bases not matched to a gene: 5. CDR3 sequence (DNA): TGCGCCAGCAGCCAGGGACAGGGATTGGACACTGAAGCTTTCTTT. It translates to CASSQGQGLDTEAFF.

This chain links TRBV27 with TRBJ2-2; no clear D. V gave up 0 bases and J gave up 2 bases, with 10 bases separating them. CDR1 is MNHEY and CDR2 is SMNVEV in the germline V gene (reference sequence). This CDR3 is built from 16 residues. This CDR3 is CASSLSKTSNTGELFF. Written as DNA, the CDR3 is TGTGCCAGCAGTTTATCTAAGACTTCCAACACCGGGGAGCTGTTTTTT.

The chain joins TRBV28 to TRBJ2-2; D not certain. V lost 6 bases, J lost 4 bases, and 15 bases lay in between. Germline lookup yields CDR1 MDHEN and CDR2 SYDVKM. This CDR3 is built from 15 residues. For the CDR3, the DNA is TGTGCCAGCAGCTCGACAACCTTCCCCACCGGGGAGCTGTTTTTT. It yields the protein CASSSTTFPTGELFF.

The table lists this clonotype with a few counts. The DNA for the CDR3 is TGCGCCAGCAGCTTGGATGGGGGTCCATTCACCGGGGAGCTGTTTTTT. Its translation: CASSLDGGPFTGELFF. This chain connects TRBV5-1 to TRBJ2-2, with D perhaps matching TRBD1 or TRBD2 (5 bases each). V was shortened by 0 bases and J by 4 bases, with 13 bases between the two germline ends. This CDR3 contains 16 residues. Germline CDR1 is SGHRS and CDR2 is YFSETQ.

This clonotype was found a few times. The J gene is TRBJ2-1, the V gene TRBV12-3 or TRBV12-4, with 7 bases fitting TRBD1. The ends lost 7 bases at V and 8 bases at J; junction bases unmatched: 23. The CDR3 runs 18 residues. This chain's CDR3 is CASTQLFVAGRGIDEQFF. The CDR3 nucleotides are TGTGCCAGCACCCAGCTCTTTGTTGCTGGCAGGGGGATCGATGAGCAGTTCTTC.

The chain couples TRBV4-3 to TRBJ2-3, with D uncertain. Between the trimmed V and J ends, which lost 2 bases and 3 bases, there was a span of 15 bases. Germline V gene lookup returns CDR1 LGHNA and CDR2 YSLEER. The length of the CDR3 is 16 residues. As DNA, the CDR3 is TGCGCCAGCAGCCAACGGGCTAGGGTGGGAACAGATACGCAGTATTTT. Translating it yields CASSQRARVGTDTQYF.

The V call is TRBV27, the J call TRBJ2-1; D remains ambiguous. CDR3 length: 14 residues. V was cut by 0 bases and J by 7 bases, with 10 bases left in between. The germline gives CDR1 MNHEY, CDR2 SMNVEV (reference sequence). The CDR3 is CASSLSLGPNEQFF. The CDR3 region has the DNA TGTGCCAGCAGTTTATCGCTGGGTCCGAATGAGCAGTTCTTC.

The genes are TRBV7-8 and TRBJ2-2; no firm D call. The germline CDR1 and CDR2 sequences are SGHVS and FQNEAQ. V shed 11 bases and J shed 5 bases, with 21 bases lying between them. This CDR3 comprises 15 residues. The CDR3 DNA follows: TGTGCCGCCGGGTCTGAGAATAGCCGGACCGGGGAGCTGTTTTTT. It is translated as CAAGSENSRTGELFF.

This clonotype was detected only a few times. This chain uses TRBV6-6 with TRBJ1-2; tentatively, D is TRBD1 (5 bases). The CDR3 runs 14 residues. Trimming pared 0 bases from V and 6 bases from J, leaving 11 bases between. Germline CDR1 is MNHNY and CDR2 is SVGAGI (reference sequence). The chain's CDR3 is CASSYSAGKDGYTF. The CDR3 bases are TGTGCCAGCAGTTACTCGGCAGGGAAGGATGGCTACACCTTC.

The chain is built from TRBV11-2 and TRBJ2-5; D call uncertain. Germline values: CDR1 SGHAT, CDR2 FQNNGV. V shed 1 base and J shed 2 bases, with 5 bases lying between them. The CDR3 length is 13 residues. CDR3 nucleotides: TGTGCCAGCAGCTTAGTGAAGCAAGAGACCCAGTACTTC. Translation: CASSLVKQETQYF.

V gene TRBV6-2 or TRBV6-3 combines with J gene TRBJ2-3; the D gene is possibly TRBD1 (6 bases). Per germline, CDR1 MNHEY and CDR2 SVGEGT. The CDR3 has 13 amino acids. V lost 8 bases and J lost 6, with 15 bases in between. As DNA, the CDR3 is TGTGCCAGCTCCAGGGGAAAAAGGGATACGCAGTATTTT. Its translation: CASSRGKRDTQYF.

The V call is TRBV6-5, the J call TRBJ1-2; D gene ambiguous. The germline gives CDR1 MNHEY, CDR2 SVGAGI. The CDR3 totals 15 residues. Trimming pared 2 bases from V and 5 bases from J, leaving 15 bases between. This CDR3 reads CASSYRASGLYGYTF. The CDR3 DNA follows: TGTGCCAGCAGTTACAGGGCTTCTGGTTTGTATGGCTACACCTTC.

This chain joins TRBV20-1 and TRBJ2-3, with D unresolved. This CDR3 comprises 10 residues. The V gene lost 3 bases and the J gene lost 6 bases, with 4 bases spanning the gap. In germline, CDR1 is DFQATT, CDR2 SNEGSKA (reference sequence). CDR3 amino acids: CSASWDTQYF. The DNA of the CDR3 is TGCAGTGCTAGTTGGGATACGCAGTATTTT.

Only a few counts were recorded for this clonotype. The chain joins TRBV6-4 to TRBJ2-1; tentative D call: TRBD2 (6 bases). The germline V gene encodes CDR1 MRHNA and CDR2 SNTAGT. V dropped 4 bases and J dropped 9 bases, with 13 bases sitting between them. This CDR3 region has 13 residues. CDR3 bases: TGTGCCAGCAGTGGACCGGGGGATTCTGAGCAGTTCTTC. This gives the protein CASSGPGDSEQFF.